This is a list of T cell receptor beta chains from one sample in a study of PD-1 blockade in classical Hodgkin lymphoma. Clones were sequenced by immunoSEQ multiplex PCR, and TCRdb holds only the in-frame ones, with some missing. The table lists around 3,900 clones, about 79% of them singletons, with roughly 5.7% in the top ten. Sequenced material: CD4+ T cells from blood, taken at baseline. These receptors were obtained from a human donor with classical Hodgkin lymphoma. Both conserved end residues are trimmed from each CDR3.

V,J,CDR3
TRBV11-2,TRBJ2-2,ASTHYPGELF
TRBV11-2,TRBJ2-7,ASSLGTTGDEQY
TRBV28,TRBJ1-5,ASRPRTLSSNQPQH
TRBV11-2,TRBJ2-1,ASSLIGSSYNEQF
TRBV19,TRBJ1-1,ASSILQEAF
TRBV5-6,TRBJ1-2,ASATPPTLRGYT
TRBV14,TRBJ1-1,ASSRDREAAAF
TRBV5-1,TRBJ2-3,ASSPTVSTDTQY
TRBV10-1,TRBJ2-2,ASSESGTGELF
TRBV28,TRBJ2-6,ASKGIPANVLT
TRBV6-1,TRBJ2-3,ASSDGTSGGDTDTQY
TRBV28,TRBJ1-2,ASSSTPDTPRGGGYT
TRBV27,TRBJ1-1,ASSLTGTGGTEAF
TRBV7-8,TRBJ1-5,ASSLDKNQPQH
TRBV5-4,TRBJ1-2,ASSLGGEVGYT
TRBV5-4,TRBJ2-2,ASSFWGTGELF
TRBV7-2,TRBJ1-6,ASSQGDRDNSPLH
TRBV5-6,TRBJ1-2,ASSFMDRVIYGYT
TRBV19,TRBJ2-2,ASIKANTGELF
TRBV7-3,TRBJ2-7,ASSFREKV
TRBV4-3,TRBJ2-5,ASSQDRGVGGETQY
TRBV6-1,TRBJ2-2,ASKRAGNTGELF
TRBV27,TRBJ1-2,ASSTNRDDYGYT
TRBV30,TRBJ2-3,AWSVGIAGRTDTQY
TRBV11-2,TRBJ2-3,ASSPPGASTDTQY
TRBV27,TRBJ1-2,ASSSSRGPFTGYT
TRBV6-4,TRBJ2-1,ASSKLAGGKNEQF
TRBV28,TRBJ1-1,GSAGGRKAF
TRBV7-9,TRBJ1-6,ASSLASGRTGETLH
TRBV5-1,TRBJ2-6,ASSIPGTGAYSGANVLT
TRBV6-6,TRBJ1-2,ASGLYNYGYT
TRBV7-2,TRBJ1-4,ASSQNRGGNEKLF
TRBV10-2,TRBJ2-3,ASRTSPGQDTQY
TRBV11-3,TRBJ2-1,ASSSGTSGFSSYNEQF
TRBV6-5,TRBJ1-1,ASNGRAEAF
TRBV18,TRBJ2-7,ASSPPSGKGREQY
TRBV11-3,TRBJ1-5,ASSLYSNQPQH
TRBV7-9,TRBJ1-3,ASSPYGQGAGNTIY
TRBV5-6,TRBJ2-2,ASSAAGTGFPGELF
TRBV18,TRBJ1-4,ASSPPRANEKLF
TRBV6-5,TRBJ1-4,ASSLGPTNEKLF
TRBV6-5,TRBJ1-1,ASSPQGGNKKAF
TRBV6-5,TRBJ1-1,ASNYQGATEAF
TRBV6-1,TRBJ2-7,ASTRLHEQY
TRBV4-1,TRBJ1-1,ASSRPGTGATEAF
TRBV7-9,TRBJ1-2,ASSSPSAAGGYGYGYT
TRBV12-5,TRBJ2-3,ASGLVTTSGPTDTQY
TRBV28,TRBJ1-2,ASSLRETGYT
TRBV2,TRBJ1-5,ASRSDRAGNQPQH
TRBV6-1,TRBJ1-1,ASQQYRDTEAF
TRBV5-1,TRBJ2-3,ASSLEGGSTDTQY